Presented here are 24 T cell receptor beta chains from one specimen sequenced in a study of cytomegalovirus exposure and HLA in healthy donors (dated by TCRdb to the late 2010s). The library was generated by the immunoSEQ multiplex PCR assay. For the multiplex PCR, a mixture combining 60 forward primers for TCR Vbeta segments and 13 reverse primers for TCR Jbeta segments was used. TCRdb provides this immuneACCESS table in a form limited to in-frame rearrangements. Some clones are lacking; in checked studies, under half of them reflect an unresolved V gene, and why the rest are absent is not known. This specimen's table enumerates tens of thousands of clones. The leading ten clones occupy around 2.2% of the sample. Sequenced material: PBMCs. The receptor set was obtained from a woman aged 40 to 50 in good health and CMV-seronegative.

The chain has TRBV6-6 and TRBJ1-1; D remains ambiguous. CDR1 is MNHNY, CDR2 SVGAGI, per germline (reference sequence). Trimming stripped 8 bases from V and 1 base from J, with 20 bases between. The length of the CDR3 is 16 residues. The CDR3 loop is CASCRTIGLQNTEAFF. CDR3 nucleotide sequence: TGTGCCAGCTGTAGAACAATTGGGCTTCAGAACACTGAAGCTTTCTTT.

V is TRBV23-1 and J is TRBJ1-5; 9 bases fit TRBD1. TRBV23-1 is classed as an ORF, of uncertain function. This CDR3 region has 18 residues. V was pared by 5 bases and J by 2 bases, with 13 bases of the junction left unmatched. CDR3 DNA: TGCGCCAGCAGTACTATCTCGGACAGGGGCGGGGGCAATCAGCCCCAGCATTTT. Encoded protein: CASSTISDRGGGNQPQHF.

This rearrangement joins TRBV7-9 to TRBJ1-4; possibly TRBD1 for D (5 bases). The CDR3 has 14 amino acids. Trimming removed 2 bases at V and 8 bases at J, with 12 bases between. CDR1 and CDR2 (germline): SEHNR, FQNEAQ (reference sequence). CDR3 DNA: TGTGCCAGCAGCTTATACCTGGACATCGAAAAACTGTTTTTT. It translates to CASSLYLDIEKLFF.

The gene calls are TRBV12-5 and TRBJ2-7; 8 positions match TRBD1. Per the germline V gene, CDR1 is LGHNT and CDR2 is FRNRAP. The CDR3 covers 15 residues. V shed 5 bases and J 6 bases; nucleotides not matched to a gene: 12. Here the CDR3 DNA reads TGTGCTAGTGGTGGGCCTGAGACAGGGGTCATCGAGCAGTACTTC. This gives the protein CASGGPETGVIEQYF.

The J gene is TRBJ1-2, the V gene TRBV30; the D gene is possibly TRBD1 (5 bases). The V gene lost 2 bases and the J gene lost 6 bases, with 16 bases spanning the gap. Germline V gene sequence: CDR1 GTSNPN, CDR2 SVGIG (reference sequence). The CDR3 spans 14 residues. This CDR3 is CAWSRQRGWDGYTF. The CDR3 region has the DNA TGTGCCTGGAGTCGTCAAAGGGGTTGGGATGGCTACACCTTC.

CDR3 nucleotides: TGTGCCAGCAGGACAGGGGACGACACCGGGGAGCTGTTTTTT. Its protein is CASRTGDDTGELFF. The rearrangement joins TRBV6-4 to TRBJ2-2; 8 bases are shared with TRBD1. After removal of 6 bases from V and 3 bases from J, the junction contained 3 bases not matched to a gene. The CDR3 totals 14 residues. Germline V gene data show CDR1 as MRHNA and CDR2 as SNTAGT.

CDR3 DNA sequence: TGCGCCAGCAGCCAAGAAGGTTTGGCGGGGGGGCTCGGTACGCAGTATTTT. It encodes CASSQEGLAGGLGTQYF. The gene calls are TRBV4-1 and TRBJ2-3; 9 positions agree with TRBD2. The trim removed 0 bases at V and 8 bases at J, leaving 12 bases unmatched. In germline, CDR1 is MGHRA, CDR2 YSYEKL. The CDR3 extends over 17 amino acids.

The chain uses TRBV19 and TRBJ1-5; weak D call: TRBD1 (5 bases). The length of the CDR3 is 14 residues. The V gene's germline CDR1 is LNHDA and CDR2 SQIVND (reference sequence). V dropped 7 bases and J dropped 2 bases, with 12 bases sitting between them. The CDR3 region is CASTFDRGNQPQHF. The CDR3 DNA sequence: TGTGCCAGTACCTTCGACAGAGGCAATCAGCCCCAGCATTTT.

V gene TRBV19 combines with J gene TRBJ2-7, with 7 bases matching TRBD1. The CDR3 totals 14 residues. V lost 6 bases and J lost 3; bases outside the gene matches: 8. Germline V lookup: CDR1 LNHDA, CDR2 SQIVND (reference sequence). Here the CDR3 DNA reads TGTGCCAGTAGCCCCGGGACAGACTTCTACGAGCAGTACTTC. It yields the protein CASSPGTDFYEQYF.

This chain links TRBV29-1 with TRBJ2-3, with 11 bases identical to TRBD2. The CDR3 covers 15 residues. With V trimmed by 4 bases and J by 0 bases, 3 bases remained unmatched. Looked up from germline, CDR1 is SQVTM and CDR2 is ANQGSEA. The CDR3 loop is CSVGLAGTSTDTQYF. The CDR3 region has the DNA TGCAGCGTTGGACTAGCGGGGACAAGCACAGATACGCAGTATTTT.

The rearrangement joins TRBV5-8 to TRBJ1-1, with D tentatively TRBD1 (5 bases). Trimming pared 2 bases from V and 10 bases from J, leaving 12 bases between. Per germline, CDR1 SGHTS and CDR2 YDEGEE. This CDR3 has 12 amino acids. CDR3 sequence (DNA): TGTGCCAGCAGCTTCTATGAAGGGGCAGCTTTCTTT. It is translated as CASSFYEGAAFF.

The chain couples TRBV18 to TRBJ2-7, with 7 positions matching TRBD1. The germline CDR1 and CDR2 sequences are KGHSH and LQKENI. The CDR3 totals 14 residues. Unmatched junction bases numbered 6, after V lost 3 bases and J lost 4 bases. The CDR3 DNA reads TGTGCCAGCTCACCTTCTCTGACAGGGTACGAGCAGTACTTC. This sequence encodes CASSPSLTGYEQYF.

This sequence joins TRBV5-4 and TRBJ2-1; D unclear. The CDR3 spans 14 residues. V was clipped by 0 bases and J by 2 bases, with 6 bases between them. Germline V gene lookup returns CDR1 SGHNT and CDR2 YYREEE (reference sequence). In DNA form, the CDR3 reads TGTGCCAGCAGCTTGGGACAAGCCTACAATGAGCAGTTCTTC. Translating gives CASSLGQAYNEQFF.

The chain has TRBV9 and TRBJ2-3; D is perhaps TRBD1 (6 bases). V dropped 0 bases and J dropped 7 bases, with 12 bases sitting between them. This CDR3 has 14 amino acids. Germline-derived CDR1 and CDR2 are SGDLS and YYNGEE. The CDR3 DNA follows: TGTGCCAGCAGCGTAGCCCTCAGGGACAATACGCAGTATTTT. Translated: CASSVALRDNTQYF.

This chain joins TRBV7-9 and TRBJ1-2, with 11 bases lining up with TRBD1. The CDR3 length is 17 residues. The trim removed 5 bases at V and 2 bases at J, leaving 10 bases unmatched. Germline lookup yields CDR1 SEHNR and CDR2 FQNEAQ (reference sequence). CDR3 region: CASSRGQGAAMNYGYTF. CDR3 nucleotides: TGTGCCAGCAGCCGCGGACAGGGGGCGGCGATGAACTATGGCTACACCTTC.

The chain recombines TRBV6-5 with TRBJ2-7, with TRBD1 matching over 7 bases. Germline-derived CDR1 and CDR2 are MNHEY and SVGAGI. With 9 bases clipped from V and 11 bases from J, the junction kept 10 bases outside the gene matches. There are 11 residues in the CDR3. The CDR3 spells CARSRGQTKYF. CDR3 DNA: TGTGCCAGAAGTCGGGGACAGACGAAGTACTTC.

The genes are TRBV10-3 and TRBJ2-1, with TRBD1 matching 9 bases. J was trimmed by 7 bases and V by 8 bases; bases with no gene match: 15. The CDR3 has 16 amino acids. Germline V CDR1 and CDR2: ENHRY, SYGVKD. In nucleotides, the CDR3 is TGTGCCATCCAAATAGCCCCGACAGGGACAGGGAATGAGCAGTTCTTC. Translation gives CAIQIAPTGTGNEQFF.

The genes are TRBV6-1 and TRBJ2-7, with 7 bases lining up with TRBD2. After removal of 3 bases from V and 2 bases from J, the junction contained 1 base not matched to a gene. Germline CDR1 and CDR2: MNHNS and SASEGT. The CDR3 contains 13 residues. The CDR3 nucleotides read TGTGCCAGCAGTGATGGGGGGGCCTACGAGCAGTACTTC. It encodes CASSDGGAYEQYF.

The chain recombines TRBV11-2 with TRBJ1-3, with D unclear. Trimming cost V 1 base and J 0 bases, with 7 bases left between them. The germline V gene encodes CDR1 SGHAT and CDR2 FQNNGV. The CDR3 has 15 residues. CDR3 sequence reads: CASSLVQYSGNTIYF. DNA of the CDR3: TGTGCCAGCAGCTTAGTTCAGTACTCTGGAAACACCATATATTTT.

The J gene is TRBJ1-1, the V gene TRBV5-1; 9 bases match TRBD1. The CDR3 totals 16 residues. Germline V lookup: CDR1 SGHRS, CDR2 YFSETQ. V lost 3 bases and J lost 2; bases outside the gene matches: 8. This chain's CDR3 is CASSSTTGGKNTEAFF. The CDR3 DNA reads as TGCGCCAGCAGCTCTACGACAGGGGGGAAAAACACTGAAGCTTTCTTT.

The chain carries TRBV28 and TRBJ2-7; a possible D gene is TRBD1 (6 bases). The CDR3 loop spans 11 amino acids. V was trimmed by 10 bases and J by 4 bases, leaving 11 bases between them. Germline V gene lookup returns CDR1 MDHEN and CDR2 SYDVKM. CDR3 in amino acids: CATRGEYEQYF. CDR3 sequence (DNA): TGTGCCACCAGGGGCGAGTACGAGCAGTACTTC.

This chain uses TRBV7-6 with TRBJ1-6; D call uncertain. Trimming cost V 5 bases and J 11 bases, with 16 bases left between them. Germline assignment: CDR1 SGHVS and CDR2 FNYEAQ. The CDR3 is made up of 14 amino acids. CDR3 in amino acids: CASSLRVSEPPLHF. CDR3 sequence (DNA): TGTGCCAGCAGCCTTCGGGTTTCAGAACCACCCCTCCACTTT.

CDR3 sequence: CASRDRGTDTQYF. Written as DNA, the CDR3 is TGTGCCAGCAGGGACAGGGGGACAGATACGCAGTATTTT. The genes are TRBV28 and TRBJ2-3, with 10 bases aligning to TRBD1. The CDR3 extends over 13 amino acids. Losses at the gene ends were 6 bases for V and 3 bases for J; bases not matched to a gene: 0. CDR1 is MDHEN and CDR2 is SYDVKM in the germline V gene. The whole variable domain, remainder taken from reference TRBV28 and TRBJ2-3, is DVKVTQSSRYLVKRTGEKVFLECVQDMDHENMFWYRQDPGLGLRLIYFSYDVKMKEKGDIPEGYSVSREKKERFSLILESASTNQTSMYLCASRDRGTDTQYFGPGTRLTVL.

This sequence joins TRBV19 and TRBJ2-5; TRBD2 matches 9 bases. The CDR3 extends over 14 amino acids. The V segment lost 4 bases and the J segment 5 bases; nucleotides outside the gene matches: 5. Per the germline V gene, CDR1 is LNHDA and CDR2 is SQIVND (reference sequence). CDR3 region: CASSTAGGYETQYF. In DNA, the CDR3 is TGTGCCAGTAGTACGGCGGGAGGGTATGAGACCCAGTACTTC.